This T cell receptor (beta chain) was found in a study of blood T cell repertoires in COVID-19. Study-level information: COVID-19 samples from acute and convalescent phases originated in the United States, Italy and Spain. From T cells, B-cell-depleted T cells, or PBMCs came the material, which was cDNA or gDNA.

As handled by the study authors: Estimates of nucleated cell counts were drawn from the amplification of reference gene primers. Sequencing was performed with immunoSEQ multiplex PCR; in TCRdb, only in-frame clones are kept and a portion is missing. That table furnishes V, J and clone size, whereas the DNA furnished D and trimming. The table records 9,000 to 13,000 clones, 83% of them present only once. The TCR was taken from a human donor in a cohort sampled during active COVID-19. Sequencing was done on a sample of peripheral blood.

CDR3 sequence (DNA): TGCGCCAGCAGACCTTCGGGACAGGGGGTGGGCGGCTACACCTTC. It yields the protein CASRPSGQGVGGYTF. V gene TRBV5-1 combines with J gene TRBJ1-2, with 11 bases fitting TRBD1. The V segment lost 5 bases and the J segment 8 bases; nucleotides outside the gene matches: 11. CDR1 and CDR2 (germline): SGHRS, YFSETQ. The CDR3 runs to 15 residues.